The 30 T cell receptor beta chains listed next were all sequenced from one sample in a study of PD-1 blockade in classical Hodgkin lymphoma. Here immunoSEQ multiplex PCR was the method, and the copy in TCRdb shows in-frame clones only, minus some. The sample carries 21,000 or so clones, about 68% recorded once. All the patients suffered relapse after autologous stem cell transplantation, and brentuximab vedotin exposure differed. Material: peripheral blood mononuclear cells (PBMCs), obtained at baseline. The receptors originated from a human donor with classical Hodgkin lymphoma.

The genes are TRBV5-8 and TRBJ1-5; D gene unclear. The CDR3 runs to 14 residues. V lost 0 bases, J lost 5 bases, and 9 bases lay in between. Germline assignment: CDR1 SGHTS and CDR2 YDEGEE. The CDR3: CASSLDRAYQPQHF. CDR3 sequence (DNA): TGTGCCAGCAGCTTGGACAGAGCATATCAGCCCCAGCATTTT.

This clone was recorded a few times. At one end, the junction sequence differs from germline, possibly due to a read error. The CDR3 coding sequence is TGTGCCAGCGGCTTTCAAGGGGAAGAGACCCAGTACTTC. This sequence encodes CASGFQGEETQYF. The gene calls are TRBV7-9 and TRBJ2-5; tentatively, D is TRBD1 (5 bases). The CDR3 covers 13 residues. Germline values: CDR1 SEHNR, CDR2 FQNEAQ (reference sequence).

In its sample, this clone was seen once. The chain joins TRBV7-2 to TRBJ2-3; D unresolved. The CDR3 extends over 15 amino acids. Between the trimmed V and J ends, which lost 2 bases and 3 bases, there was a span of 12 bases. In germline, CDR1 is SGHTA, CDR2 FQGNSA. CDR3 sequence: CASSLQSSATDTQYF. The CDR3 DNA follows: TGTGCCAGCAGCTTACAATCGTCGGCAACAGATACGCAGTATTTT.

Only a few counts were recorded for this clone. The chain has TRBV6-4 and TRBJ2-2, with a tentative D call TRBD2 (6 bases). The ends were cut back, 4 bases at V and 4 bases at J, with 7 bases in the middle. This CDR3 is 13 amino acids long. Germline loops: CDR1 MRHNA, CDR2 SNTAGT. CDR3 amino acids: CASSAGSTGELFF. The CDR3, as DNA: TGTGCCAGCAGTGCCGGGAGCACCGGGGAGCTGTTTTTT.

The chain uses TRBV28 and TRBJ2-1; D is unclear. The CDR3 has 15 residues. CDR1 is MDHEN and CDR2 is SYDVKM in the germline V gene. Trimming pared 6 bases from V and 0 bases from J, leaving 12 bases between. Written as DNA, the CDR3 is TGTGCCAGCAGCGGTGGCGGTAGCTCCTACAATGAGCAGTTCTTC. It specifies CASSGGGSSYNEQFF. The variable domain in full, completed from reference TRBV28 and TRBJ2-1, reads DVKVTQSSRYLVKRTGEKVFLECVQDMDHENMFWYRQDPGLGLRLIYFSYDVKMKEKGDIPEGYSVSREKKERFSLILESASTNQTSMYLCASSGGGSSYNEQFFGPGTRLTVL.

This chain uses TRBV5-1 with TRBJ2-4; 9 bases agree with TRBD1. CDR1 SGHRS and CDR2 YFSETQ come from the germline V gene. The J segment lost 4 bases and the V segment lost 0 bases, leaving 5 bases of the junction unmatched. There are 16 residues in the CDR3. The CDR3 sequence is CASSLAPGQGKNIQYF. The DNA of the CDR3 is TGCGCCAGCAGCTTGGCCCCGGGACAGGGAAAAAACATTCAGTACTTC.

V usage is TRBV4-1 and J usage is TRBJ2-7; 11 bases agree with TRBD1. Per germline, CDR1 MGHRA and CDR2 YSYEKL. This CDR3 has 22 residues. Unmatched junction bases numbered 20, after V lost 0 bases and J lost 1 base. In DNA, the CDR3 is TGCGCCAGCAGCCAAGACAGCCCAACGCCGGGACAGGGGGAAGGCCCTTCCTACGAGCAGTACTTC. This translates into CASSQDSPTPGQGEGPSYEQYF.

CDR3 in DNA: TGCAGCGTTGTACTGACAGTGAACACCGGGGAGCTGTTTTTT. This encodes CSVVLTVNTGELFF. V is TRBV29-1 and J is TRBJ2-2, with D possibly matching TRBD1 (5 bases). Trimming removed 4 bases from V and 1 base from J, with 10 bases in between. Germline lookup yields CDR1 SQVTM and CDR2 ANQGSEA. The CDR3 is 14 amino acids.

This clone was observed once. The rearrangement links TRBV6-5 to TRBJ2-7; D remains ambiguous. V lost 0 bases, J lost 1 base, and 10 bases lay in between. This CDR3 contains 15 residues. Looked up from germline, CDR1 is MNHEY and CDR2 is SVGAGI. The CDR3 sequence: CASSYSNMGSYEQYF. The CDR3 nucleotides read TGTGCCAGCAGTTACTCGAATATGGGTTCCTACGAGCAGTACTTC.

The chain uses TRBV27 and TRBJ2-7, with D perhaps matching TRBD1 or TRBD2 (7 bases each). Trimming stripped 1 base from V and 5 bases from J, with 15 bases between. Germline V gene data show CDR1 as MNHEY and CDR2 as SMNVEV (reference sequence). This CDR3 is built from 15 residues. CDR3 coding DNA: TGTGCCAGCAGTTTATTGGGGGAGGGGGCCCACGAGCAGTACTTC. Translated, it gives CASSLLGEGAHEQYF.

This sequence joins TRBV7-2 and TRBJ2-1; D gene ambiguous. V gave up 3 bases and J gave up 3 bases, with 9 bases separating them. Germline V gene data show CDR1 as SGHTA and CDR2 as FQGNSA. This CDR3 comprises 14 residues. CDR3 protein: CASSFSSLYNEQFF. The DNA of the CDR3 is TGTGCCAGCAGCTTTTCGAGTCTCTACAATGAGCAGTTCTTC. Drawing the rest from reference TRBV7-2 and TRBJ2-1, the complete variable domain is GAGVSQSPSNKVTEKGKDVELRCDPISGHTALYWYRQSLGQGLEFLIYFQGNSAPDKSGLPSDRFSAERTGGSVSTLTIQRTQQEDSAVYLCASSFSSLYNEQFFGPGTRLTVL.

The rearrangement links TRBV21-1 to TRBJ2-1; the DNA was not compared with TRBD2, the D call given in the table. TRBV21-1 has pseudogene status. CDR3 length: 16 residues. In DNA form, the CDR3 reads TGTGCCAGCAACTCATCTTCCGGGAGGCCCTACAATGAGCAGTTCTTC. Protein sequence: CASNSSSGRPYNEQFF.

This chain uses TRBV13 with TRBJ2-1; TRBD1 agrees at 12 bases. The J segment lost 6 bases and the V segment lost 5 bases, leaving 5 bases of the junction unmatched. Germline CDR1 PRHDT, CDR2 FYEKMQ (reference sequence). This CDR3 region has 15 residues. The CDR3: CASSIGTGGFNEQFF. In nucleotides, the CDR3 is TGTGCCAGCAGCATCGGGACAGGGGGCTTCAATGAGCAGTTCTTC.

On this clone: Other DNA sequences from this sample encode an identical CDR3 as well. This chain uses TRBV5-6 with TRBJ2-5; possibly TRBD2 for D (6 bases). CDR3 length: 13 residues. Germline CDR1 SGHDT, CDR2 YYEEEE. Between the trimmed V and J ends, which lost 0 bases and 5 bases, there was a span of 8 bases. The DNA of the CDR3 is TGTGCCAGCAGCTTGGGGGCGGGGGAGACCCAGTACTTC. This gives the protein CASSLGAGETQYF.

This clone was seen a few times. The chain is built from TRBV10-3 and TRBJ1-1; 8 bases agree with TRBD1. The CDR3 is 11 residues long. V shed 10 bases, J shed 7 bases, and the junction held 5 bases outside the gene matches. Per germline, CDR1 ENHRY and CDR2 SYGVKD. The CDR3 sequence is CATTGGGEAFF. The CDR3 DNA reads TGTGCCACTACAGGGGGGGGTGAAGCTTTCTTT.

The J gene is TRBJ1-4, the V gene TRBV18, with TRBD1 as a possible D gene (5 bases). V was clipped by 4 bases and J by 6 bases, with 12 bases between them. Germline loops: CDR1 KGHSH, CDR2 LQKENI. This CDR3 region has 14 residues. In nucleotides, the CDR3 is TGTGCCAGCTCACGAGGGGCGGCGGATGAAAAACTGTTTTTT. Protein product: CASSRGAADEKLFF.

This chain links TRBV19 with TRBJ1-5; 8 bases align to TRBD1. This CDR3 is 14 amino acids long. Looked up from germline, CDR1 is LNHDA and CDR2 is SQIVND (reference sequence). V shed 1 base, J shed 5 bases, and the junction held 1 base outside the gene matches. The CDR3 bases are TGTGCCAGTAGTATAGCGGGACAGGATCAGCCCCAGCATTTT. Its protein product is CASSIAGQDQPQHF.

J is TRBJ2-7 and V is TRBV7-9; D is perhaps TRBD2 (6 bases). The CDR3 contains 13 residues. The germline CDR1 and CDR2 sequences are SEHNR and FQNEAQ (reference sequence). V was clipped by 4 bases and J by 3 bases, with 10 bases between them. DNA of the CDR3: TGTGCCAGCAGCTCCCCCGGGAGCTACGAGCAGTACTTC. It specifies CASSSPGSYEQYF.

By sample fraction, this clone is medium-sized. The CDR3 DNA is TGTGCCAGCAGCTTGGGTGGGGGTTATAGCAATCAGCCCCAGCATTTT. Translating gives CASSLGGGYSNQPQHF. This sequence joins TRBV5-6 and TRBJ1-5, with D possibly being TRBD1 (5 bases). V was shortened by 0 bases and J by 0 bases, with 10 bases between the two germline ends. Germline CDR1 SGHDT, CDR2 YYEEEE. The CDR3 contains 16 residues.

The chain combines TRBV5-4 with TRBJ2-5, with D maybe TRBD1 (7 bases). This CDR3 has 15 amino acids. Germline CDR1 and CDR2: SGHNT and YYREEE (reference sequence). Trimming pared 5 bases from V and 4 bases from J, leaving 18 bases between. CDR3 nucleotide sequence: TGTGCCAGCAGGGCCCAGGGGGTGGGGGGAGAGACCCAGTACTTC. It codes for CASRAQGVGGETQYF.

This clone was seen a few times. The chain couples TRBV10-3 to TRBJ1-4; 8 bases align to TRBD1. Trimming at V came to 0 bases and at J to 7 bases, leaving 4 bases not matched to a gene. CDR1 is ENHRY and CDR2 is SYGVKD in the germline V gene. CDR3 length: 15 residues. The CDR3: CAISESRTGSEKLFF. CDR3 nucleotide sequence: TGTGCCATCAGTGAGTCAAGGACAGGGAGTGAAAAACTGTTTTTT.

This clone came up a few times. V usage is TRBV5-1 and J usage is TRBJ2-3; the D is unclear. Trimming cost V 2 bases and J 6 bases, with 4 bases left between them. From germline, CDR1 is SGHRS and CDR2 YFSETQ. The CDR3 is 11 amino acids. CDR3 amino acids: CASSLRDTQYF. Written as DNA, the CDR3 is TGCGCCAGCAGCTTACGGGATACGCAGTATTTT. Complete variable domain (other parts from reference TRBV5-1 and TRBJ2-3): KAGVTQTPRYLIKTRGQQVTLSCSPISGHRSVSWYQQTPGQGLQFLFEYFSETQRNKGNFPGRFSGRQFSNSRSEMNVSTLELGDSALYLCASSLRDTQYFGPGTRLTVL.

The chain couples TRBV2 to TRBJ2-7; possible D gene TRBD1, 5 bases. CDR1 is SNHLY and CDR2 is FYNNEI in the germline V gene. The CDR3 is 14 amino acids. V shed 7 bases and J shed 3 bases, with 16 bases lying between them. For the CDR3, the DNA is TGTGCCAGCATACTCGTAGGCAGGGACTACGAGCAGTACTTC. It encodes CASILVGRDYEQYF.

A note on this clone: Other DNA sequences in the same sample also yield this CDR3. V is TRBV6-5 and J is TRBJ1-5, with TRBD1 matching over 8 bases. Germline values: CDR1 MNHEY, CDR2 SVGAGI. The length of the CDR3 is 14 residues. J gave up 4 bases and V 8 bases, and 7 bases lay outside the gene matches. This chain's CDR3 is CASRRTGRNQPQHF. The CDR3, as DNA: TGTGCCAGCCGACGGACAGGGAGGAATCAGCCCCAGCATTTT.

The chain joins TRBV27 to TRBJ1-2, with a possible D match to TRBD1 (5 bases). Germline V CDR1 and CDR2: MNHEY, SMNVEV (reference sequence). V shed 3 bases and J shed 10 bases, with 9 bases lying between them. This CDR3 comprises 11 residues. The CDR3, as DNA: TGTGCCAGCAGTTTTCGGGGGGACTACACCTTC. Translating gives CASSFRGDYTF.

This clone appeared once. The rearrangement joins TRBV30 to TRBJ1-5; D is ambiguous. Per germline, CDR1 GTSNPN and CDR2 SVGIG (reference sequence). Between the trimmed V and J ends, which lost 3 bases and 4 bases, there was a span of 19 bases. The length of the CDR3 is 16 residues. The CDR3 protein is CAWSEYGRRDNQPQHF. CDR3 nucleotide sequence: TGTGCCTGGAGCGAATATGGCCGTAGGGATAATCAGCCCCAGCATTTT.

The CDR3, as DNA: TGCGCCAGCAGCACCCTAGGTAGTCACACTGAAGCTTTCTTT. This sequence encodes CASSTLGSHTEAFF. The chain has TRBV5-1 and TRBJ1-1; D is undetermined. CDR3 length equals 14 residues. Trimming cost V 4 bases and J 3 bases, with 13 bases left between them. The germline gives CDR1 SGHRS, CDR2 YFSETQ.

This chain links TRBV6-1 with TRBJ1-5, with D possibly being TRBD1 (6 bases). The CDR3 loop spans 14 amino acids. Germline CDR1 MNHNS, CDR2 SASEGT. The V gene lost 6 bases and the J gene lost 6 bases, with 15 bases spanning the gap. The CDR3 bases are TGTGCCAGCAGGGAGTACAGGGATAGTCAGCCCCAGCATTTT. It codes for CASREYRDSQPQHF.

V usage is TRBV27 and J usage is TRBJ2-3, with TRBD2 matching over 14 bases. Trimming cost V 4 bases and J 5 bases; bases outside gene matches: 11. CDR3 size: 18 residues. CDR1 and CDR2 from the germline V gene are MNHEY and SMNVEV (reference sequence). The CDR3 DNA reads TGTGCCAGCAGTTCACGGCCCACGACTAGCGGGAGGGGAGATACGCAGTATTTT. Translated, it gives CASSSRPTTSGRGDTQYF.

The table lists this clone with a few counts. The rearrangement links TRBV30 to TRBJ1-6; D is unclear. Germline V gene data show CDR1 as GTSNPN and CDR2 as SVGIG (reference sequence). V lost 3 bases and J 7 bases, leaving 16 bases between the germline ends. CDR3 length equals 15 residues. The CDR3 loop reads CAWSPRVPVNSPLHF. The CDR3 bases are TGTGCCTGGAGCCCTCGGGTTCCAGTAAATTCACCCCTCCACTTT.